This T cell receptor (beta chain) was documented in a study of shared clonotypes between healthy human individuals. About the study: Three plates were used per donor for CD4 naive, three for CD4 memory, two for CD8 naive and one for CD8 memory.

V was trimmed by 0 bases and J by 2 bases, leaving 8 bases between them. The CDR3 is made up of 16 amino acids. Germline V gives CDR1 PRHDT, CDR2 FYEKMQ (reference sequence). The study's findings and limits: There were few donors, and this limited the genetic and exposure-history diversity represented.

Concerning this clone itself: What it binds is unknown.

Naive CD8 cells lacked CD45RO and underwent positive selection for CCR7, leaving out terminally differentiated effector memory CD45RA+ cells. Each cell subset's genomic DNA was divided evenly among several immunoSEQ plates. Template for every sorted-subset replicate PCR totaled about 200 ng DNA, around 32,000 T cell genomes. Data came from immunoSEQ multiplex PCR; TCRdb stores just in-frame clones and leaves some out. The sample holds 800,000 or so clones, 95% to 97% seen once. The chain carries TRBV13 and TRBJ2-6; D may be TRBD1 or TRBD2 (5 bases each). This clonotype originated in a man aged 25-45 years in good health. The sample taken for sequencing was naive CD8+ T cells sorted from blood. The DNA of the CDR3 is TGTGCCAGCAGCTTAGGCCAGGGAGCTGGGGCCAACGTCCTGACTTTC. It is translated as CASSLGQGAGANVLTF.